The 23 T cell receptor beta chains below all came from one sample that was sequenced in a study of T cell responses to AZD1222 COVID-19 vaccine. Clones were read by immunoSEQ multiplex PCR, and TCRdb kept only the in-frame ones, dropping some. This table has 90,000 to 120,000 clones, 87% appearing once. The starting material was peripheral blood, obtained on day 0 of AZD1222 vaccination. The receptors were sampled from an adult in good health.

The chain has TRBV19 and TRBJ1-1; D uncertain. The CDR3 loop spans 13 amino acids. CDR1 and CDR2 from the germline V gene are LNHDA and SQIVND (reference sequence). Trimming removed 4 bases at V and 3 bases at J, with 9 bases between. The DNA for the CDR3 is TGTGCCAGTAGTACTACAAAGGACACTGAAGCTTTCTTT. Translation gives CASSTTKDTEAFF. Together with reference TRBV19 and TRBJ1-1, the CDR3 gives the full variable domain: DGGITQSPKYLFRKEGQNVTLSCEQNLNHDAMYWYRQDPGQGLRLIYYSQIVNDFQKGDIAEGYSVSREKKESFPLTVTSAQKNPTAFYLCASSTTKDTEAFFGQGTRLTVV.

The V gene is TRBV7-9, the J gene TRBJ1-2, with a tentative D call TRBD1 (5 bases). CDR1 and CDR2 from the germline V gene are SEHNR and FQNEAQ (reference sequence). CDR3 length: 15 residues. V gave up 1 base and J gave up 5 bases, with 14 bases separating them. CDR3 sequence: CASSLGRQKLYGYTF. CDR3 DNA: TGTGCCAGCAGCTTAGGTCGACAGAAGCTTTATGGCTACACCTTC.

The rearrangement uses TRBV10-3 and TRBJ1-2, with 10 bases lining up with TRBD1. Germline lookup yields CDR1 ENHRY and CDR2 SYGVKD. The CDR3 length is 14 residues. V trimming: 5 bases; J trimming: 8 bases; junction bases outside the gene matches: 8. CDR3 sequence reads: CAISQTGGEGGYTF. The CDR3, as DNA: TGTGCCATCAGTCAGACAGGGGGCGAAGGGGGCTACACCTTC.

The CDR3 protein is CAINADRGEQYF. In DNA, the CDR3 is TGTGCCATCAATGCCGACCGGGGCGAGCAGTACTTC. V is TRBV10-3 and J is TRBJ2-7; weak D call: TRBD2 (5 bases). There are 12 residues in the CDR3. V lost 7 bases to trimming and J lost 6 bases, with 13 bases between them. Germline V lookup: CDR1 ENHRY, CDR2 SYGVKD.

This clone was seen once. The V and J genes are TRBV5-1 and TRBJ1-4; 9 bases agree with TRBD1. Germline V gives CDR1 SGHRS, CDR2 YFSETQ. V shed 6 bases, J shed 5 bases, and the junction held 5 bases outside the gene matches. The length of the CDR3 is 14 residues. The CDR3: CASKAGTGNEKLFF. In nucleotides, the CDR3 is TGCGCCAGCAAGGCCGGGACAGGGAATGAAAAACTGTTTTTT. Drawing the rest from reference TRBV5-1 and TRBJ1-4, the complete variable domain is KAGVTQTPRYLIKTRGQQVTLSCSPISGHRSVSWYQQTPGQGLQFLFEYFSETQRNKGNFPGRFSGRQFSNSRSEMNVSTLELGDSALYLCASKAGTGNEKLFFGSGTQLSVL.

The genes are TRBV9 and TRBJ1-6; 8 bases match TRBD1. V was clipped by 3 bases and J by 5 bases; unmatched bases: 4. CDR1 is SGDLS, CDR2 YYNGEE, per germline. The CDR3 loop spans 15 amino acids. CDR3 region: CASSARTGNNSPLHF. The CDR3 DNA reads as TGTGCCAGCAGCGCCAGGACAGGGAATAATTCACCCCTCCACTTT.

The chain combines TRBV5-1 with TRBJ1-6; 8 bases align to TRBD1. Germline assignment: CDR1 SGHRS and CDR2 YFSETQ. V dropped 0 bases and J dropped 6; count of bases not matched to a gene: 8. The CDR3 runs 17 residues. This CDR3 is CASSLAPGQGGNSPLHF. The DNA of the CDR3 is TGCGCCAGCAGCTTGGCCCCCGGACAGGGAGGTAATTCACCCCTCCACTTT.

To note about this clone: At one end, the junction sequence differs from germline, possibly due to a read error. The chain combines TRBV7-9 with TRBJ1-6; 10 nucleotides agree with TRBD1. The CDR3 is 15 residues long. The germline CDR1 and CDR2 sequences are SEHNR and FQNEAQ (reference sequence). The CDR3 nucleotides are TGTGCCAACAGCTCAGGACAGGGGGGAAATTCACCCCTCCACTTT. Its protein product is CANSSGQGGNSPLHF. The full variable domain, in which reference TRBV7-9 and TRBJ1-6 provide the parts outside the CDR3, is DTGVSQNPRHKITKRGQNVTFRCDPISEHNRLYWYRQTLGQGPEFLTYFQNEAQLEKSRLLSDRFSAERPKGSFSTLEIQRTEQGDSAMYLCANSSGQGGNSPLHFGNGTRLTVT.

This chain links TRBV19 with TRBJ1-1, with D uncertain. The CDR3 is made up of 12 amino acids. Germline CDR1 is LNHDA and CDR2 is SQIVND (reference sequence). Trimming left V 4 bases short and J 7 bases short, with 10 bases between. This CDR3 is CASSTGYHEAFF. As DNA, the CDR3 is TGTGCCAGTAGTACGGGCTACCATGAAGCTTTCTTT. Together with reference TRBV19 and TRBJ1-1, the CDR3 gives the full variable domain: DGGITQSPKYLFRKEGQNVTLSCEQNLNHDAMYWYRQDPGQGLRLIYYSQIVNDFQKGDIAEGYSVSREKKESFPLTVTSAQKNPTAFYLCASSTGYHEAFFGQGTRLTVV.

This clone was observed many times. This sequence joins TRBV5-1 and TRBJ1-2; a possible D gene is TRBD1 (6 bases). The CDR3 is 15 amino acids. Trimming cost V 3 bases and J 8 bases, with 20 bases left between them. Germline V CDR1 and CDR2: SGHRS, YFSETQ. CDR3 sequence (DNA): TGCGCCAGCAGCTATACGACAGGCACCCCCGGAGGCTACACCTTC. The encoded protein is CASSYTTGTPGGYTF.

The chain carries TRBV7-2 and TRBJ2-5; 14 bases agree with TRBD2. Germline-derived CDR1 and CDR2 are SGHTA and FQGNSA. There are 17 residues in the CDR3. Trimming cost V 0 bases and J 2 bases; bases outside gene matches: 2. CDR3 coding DNA: TGTGCCAGCAGCTTAGCGGGACTAGCGGGGGAACAAGAGACCCAGTACTTC. Encoded protein: CASSLAGLAGEQETQYF.

J is TRBJ1-2 and V is TRBV2; D might be TRBD1 (5 bases). Germline V gives CDR1 SNHLY, CDR2 FYNNEI. The CDR3 is 15 amino acids. The V and J ends lost 0 bases and 3 bases respectively, with 11 bases between them. CDR3 residues: CASSEAGGTYYGYTF. For the CDR3, the DNA is TGTGCCAGCAGTGAAGCTGGCGGGACGTACTATGGCTACACCTTC.

This rearrangement joins TRBV7-2 to TRBJ2-5, with TRBD2 matching 13 bases. This CDR3 comprises 16 residues. Germline loops: CDR1 SGHTA, CDR2 FQGNSA. The V gene end was trimmed by 5 bases and the J gene end by 0 bases; junction bases not matched to a gene: 3. The DNA for the CDR3 is TGTGCCAGCAGCCTGACTAGCGGGGGGTACCAAGAGACCCAGTACTTC. Amino acids: CASSLTSGGYQETQYF.

This chain uses TRBV5-1 with TRBJ2-1; D remains ambiguous. V was shortened by 1 base and J by 3 bases, with 11 bases between the two germline ends. The CDR3 is 15 amino acids. The germline V gene has CDR1 SGHRS and CDR2 YFSETQ. The CDR3 sequence is CASSLSQTGYNEQFF. Written as DNA, the CDR3 is TGCGCCAGCAGCTTGAGCCAGACTGGCTACAATGAGCAGTTCTTC.

V and J are TRBV27 and TRBJ1-4; maybe TRBD1 (5 bases). V was pared by 5 bases and J by 0 bases, with 22 bases between. The length of the CDR3 is 19 residues. CDR1 and CDR2 from the germline V gene are MNHEY and SMNVEV (reference sequence). Written as DNA, the CDR3 is TGTGCCAGCAGTAAAAGGTTTCAGGGTGGACCGGCAACTAATGAAAAACTGTTTTTT. As protein: CASSKRFQGGPATNEKLFF.

This clone has only one observation. The genes are TRBV7-2 and TRBJ2-6; D is unresolved. CDR3 length: 16 amino acids. Trimming cost V 5 bases and J 4 bases, with 15 bases left between them. In germline, CDR1 is SGHTA, CDR2 FQGNSA. The CDR3: CASSPPGVSGANVLTF. CDR3 coding DNA: TGTGCCAGCAGCCCACCTGGGGTATCGGGGGCCAACGTCCTGACTTTC.

The CDR3 here is CASSARDWGREQFF. The CDR3 DNA reads as TGTGCCAGCAGTGCCCGGGACTGGGGTAGGGAGCAGTTCTTC. The V and J genes are TRBV25-1 and TRBJ2-1; perhaps TRBD2 as D (6 bases). The CDR3 runs to 14 residues. CDR1 is MGHDK, CDR2 SYGVNS, per germline. V lost 4 bases, J lost 10 bases, and 17 bases lay in between.

This chain uses TRBV5-4 with TRBJ1-2; 7 bases are a match to TRBD1. This CDR3 has 13 amino acids. The trim removed 4 bases at V and 4 bases at J, leaving 4 bases unmatched. Germline-derived CDR1 and CDR2 are SGHNT and YYREEE (reference sequence). CDR3 nucleotide sequence: TGTGCCAGCAGCCTAGGACAGGTCTATGGCTACACCTTC. Its translation: CASSLGQVYGYTF.

V usage is TRBV7-3 and J usage is TRBJ2-3; perhaps TRBD2 as D (7 bases). Trimming removed 5 bases from V and 1 base from J, with 16 bases in between. This CDR3 has 16 residues. Germline lookup yields CDR1 SGHTA and CDR2 FQGTGA. CDR3 coding DNA: TGTGCCAGCAGCCCGGAGGGGGGGCCCCGCACAGATACGCAGTATTTT. Its protein product is CASSPEGGPRTDTQYF.

V is TRBV6-1 and J is TRBJ1-1, with 10 bases identical to TRBD1. This CDR3 is built from 15 residues. Germline V gene sequence: CDR1 MNHNS, CDR2 SASEGT. V dropped 2 bases and J dropped 5; count of bases not matched to a gene: 5. The CDR3 loop is CASSETGTGVTEAFF. For the CDR3, the DNA is TGTGCCAGCAGTGAAACCGGGACAGGGGTGACTGAAGCTTTCTTT.

The chain uses TRBV27 and TRBJ1-2; possibly TRBD1 for D (5 bases). Germline CDR1 is MNHEY and CDR2 is SMNVEV (reference sequence). The CDR3 contains 14 residues. Trimming removed 3 bases at V and 5 bases at J, with 13 bases between. CDR3 nucleotides: TGTGCCAGCAGTTTGATGGGGCCCCCTTATGGCTACACCTTC. It codes for CASSLMGPPYGYTF.

The chain carries TRBV7-6 and TRBJ1-2, with 11 bases identical to TRBD1. V lost 5 bases, J lost 6 bases, and 14 bases stayed unmatched. This CDR3 has 17 amino acids. The V gene's germline CDR1 is SGHVS and CDR2 FNYEAQ. CDR3 sequence (DNA): TGTGCCAGCAGCCCCCGCGTCTCCGGGACAGGGGGGGATGGCTACACCTTC. Translation gives CASSPRVSGTGGDGYTF.

The rearrangement links TRBV3-1 (or the pseudogene TRBV3-2) to TRBJ2-7; D remains unclear. Germline CDR1 LGHDT, CDR2 YNNKEL (reference sequence). Trimming stripped 0 bases from V and 0 bases from J, with 6 bases between. This CDR3 has 14 residues. This CDR3 reads CASSQDPSSYEQYF. The CDR3 nucleotides read TGTGCCAGCAGCCAAGATCCGAGCTCCTACGAGCAGTACTTC.